This is a list of T cell receptor beta chains from one sample in a study of cytomegalovirus exposure and HLA in healthy donors. The method was immunoSEQ multiplex PCR; TCRdb's version includes in-frame clones alone and lacks a portion of them. The repertoire includes about 120,000 clones, 70% to 85% of them detected once, and around 5.8% sits in the top ten. Sequenced material: PBMCs. These receptors originate from a man younger than 30 in good health and CMV-seropositive. The CDR3 runs from the conserved cysteine through the conserved F or W. D genes are given only for firm matches. Some rows mark clone size as missing; the rest say once, few, many or name a class of expanded clone.

>TRBV4-2|TRBJ2-7|-|-
TGTGCCAGCAGCGTGCCGGGACAATACGAGCAGTACTTC
CASSVPGQYEQYF
>TRBV13|TRBJ1-1|few|-
TGTGCCAGCAGCTTAGGCGGGGGGCTCACTGAAGCTTTCTTT
CASSLGGGLTEAFF
>TRBV14|TRBJ2-7|-|-
TGTGCCAGCAGCGATACCAGGGTCTACGAGCAGTACTTC
CASSDTRVYEQYF
>TRBV11-2|TRBJ2-5|few|-
TGTGCCAGCGGCCCTCCAGGGTCGAGGGAGACCCAGTACTTC
CASGPPGSRETQYF
>TRBV5-5|TRBJ1-4|-|TRBD1
TGTGCCAGCAGAGATGCCGGGACAGAGAAAAATGAAAAACTGTTTTTT
CASRDAGTEKNEKLFF
>TRBV5-4|TRBJ2-1|-|TRBD1
TGTGCCAGCACCCCCTCACGTAGGACAGGGAACAATGAGCAGTTCTTC
CASTPSRRTGNNEQFF
>TRBV30|TRBJ1-1|-|TRBD1
TGTGCCTGGTTGACGACAGGGGGCTCGAATGAAGCTTTCTTT
CAWLTTGGSNEAFF
>TRBV19|TRBJ2-1|once|TRBD2
TGTGCCAGTAGTAGTCCTAGCGGGGGGGCCTATGAGCAGTTCTTC
CASSSPSGGAYEQFF
>TRBV29-1|TRBJ1-2|-|-
TGCAGCGTTGATCAAAGGGGGGGCGAGGGTGGCTACACCTTC
CSVDQRGGEGGYTF
>TRBV7-3|TRBJ2-2|-|-
TGTGCCAGCAGCATCGCAACAAGTTCCGGGGAGCTGTTTTTT
CASSIATSSGELFF
>TRBV7-9|TRBJ2-7|-|-
TGTGCCAGCAGCTCGGCGGACAGACTGTGGGACGAGCAGTACTTC
CASSSADRLWDEQYF
>TRBV28|TRBJ1-1|-|-
TGTGCCACGCAAGGAGGAGATGCTTTCTTT
CATQGGDAFF
>TRBV6-1|TRBJ1-1|-|-
TGTGCCAGCCCGACCCAGGGGCGGACTGAAGCTTTCTTT
CASPTQGRTEAFF
>TRBV4-1|TRBJ2-1|few|-
TGCGCCAGCAGCCAAGGCTGGACAGATCGCAATGAGCAGTTCTTC
CASSQGWTDRNEQFF
>TRBV30|TRBJ2-2|-|-
TGTGCCTGGAATTCAGCGGGTTTCACCGGGGAGCTGTTTTTT
CAWNSAGFTGELFF
>TRBV29-1|TRBJ2-7|-|TRBD1
TGCAGCGTTGACCCGGGACAGGGAGCCCACGAGCAGTACTTC
CSVDPGQGAHEQYF
>TRBV7-8|TRBJ1-1|few|-
TGTGCCAGCATCAGCACAGGGATGAACACTGAAGCTTTCTTT
CASISTGMNTEAFF
>TRBV7-2|TRBJ1-5|few|-
TGTGCCAGCAGCTTAGACAGCATAGGCAATCAGCCCCAGCATTTT
CASSLDSIGNQPQHF
>TRBV7-9|TRBJ2-1|-|-
TGTGCCAGCAGCTTTATTGGCCAGGGGGGAACCCTTTCCTACAATGAGCAGTTCTTC
CASSFIGQGGTLSYNEQFF
>TRBV5-6|TRBJ1-1|-|-
TGTGCCAGCAGCTTGGGGGCCTATATGAACACTGAAGCTTTCTTT
CASSLGAYMNTEAFF
>TRBV19|TRBJ2-3|once|TRBD2
TGTGCCAGTAGTAAACTCTTCGCAGCGGGAGGCGACACAGATACGCAGTATTTT
CASSKLFAAGGDTDTQYF
>TRBV6-6|TRBJ1-1|-|-
TGTGCCAGCAGTTATCGGGGTGAGGAAGCTTTCTTT
CASSYRGEEAFF
>TRBV4-1|TRBJ1-1|-|TRBD1
TGCGCCAGCAGCCAAGATCTTTTCGCCAGGGGGGACACTGAAGCTTTCTTT
CASSQDLFARGDTEAFF
>TRBV27|TRBJ1-4|-|-
TGTGCCAGCAGTTTAAGAGGGAATGAAAAACTGTTTTTT
CASSLRGNEKLFF
>TRBV7-2|TRBJ2-7|few|-
TGTGCCAGCAGCTTAGGACAGCCAGCCTACGAGCAGTACTTC
CASSLGQPAYEQYF
>TRBV13|TRBJ1-2|-|TRBD1
TGTGCCAGCATCAACCTGGCGGACAGGGGGAACTATGGCTACACCTTC
CASINLADRGNYGYTF
>TRBV29-1|TRBJ2-3|-|-
TGCAGCGTTGACACTTCTAGCACAGATACGCAGTATTTT
CSVDTSSTDTQYF
>TRBV7-9|TRBJ2-1|few|TRBD2
TGTGCCAGCAGCCCTATGGCGGGGGTGGTTAACTACAATGAGCAGTTCTTC
CASSPMAGVVNYNEQFF
>TRBV27|TRBJ2-7|-|TRBD1
TGTGCCAGCAGTTGGGGCAGGGGGCCCTACGAGCAGTACTTC
CASSWGRGPYEQYF
>TRBV2|TRBJ2-7|once|TRBD1
TGTGCCACCCTTAGACAGGGAGACTACGAGCAGTACTTC
CATLRQGDYEQYF
>TRBV6-5|TRBJ1-4|-|-
TGTGCCAGCAGTTACTCGCCACAGGGAGCTGAAAAACTGTTTTTT
CASSYSPQGAEKLFF
>TRBV5-4|TRBJ2-6|-|-
TGTGCCAGCAGCCTCCCAGGAGAATCTGGGGCCAACGGCCTGACTTTC
CASSLPGESGANGLTF
>TRBV28|TRBJ1-1|-|TRBD1
TGTGCCAGCAACTTCCAGGGGGCGGGTAACACTGAAGCTTTCTTT
CASNFQGAGNTEAFF
>TRBV5-4|TRBJ1-1|-|TRBD1
TGTGCCAGCAGCTACGGACAGGGCGAAGCTTTCTTT
CASSYGQGEAFF
>TRBV11-2|TRBJ2-7|-|TRBD2
TGTGCCAGCAGCTTCCAGGGACTAGCCTACGAGCAGTACTTC
CASSFQGLAYEQYF
>TRBV11-2|TRBJ1-3|-|-
TGTGCCAGCAGCCGGGGTACGGGAAACACCATATATTTT
CASSRGTGNTIYF
>TRBV6-6|TRBJ2-5|few|-
TGTGCCAGCAGAGACGGGGGAGCGCAAGAGACCCAGTACTTC
CASRDGGAQETQYF
>TRBV28|TRBJ2-3|-|-
TGTGCCAGCACCCTAGGGGCTGGCACAGATACGCAGTATTTT
CASTLGAGTDTQYF
>TRBV7-9|TRBJ1-4|-|-
TGTGCCAGCAGCTTAGTGGTCGAGGGAACTAATGAAAAACTGTTTTTT
CASSLVVEGTNEKLFF
>TRBV18|TRBJ1-5|-|-
TGTGCCAGCTCACCAGACAGTTTCAATCAGCCCCAGCATTTT
CASSPDSFNQPQHF
>TRBV28|TRBJ1-1|-|-
TGTGCCAGCAGTTTATATAGAACTGAAGCTTTCTTT
CASSLYRTEAFF
>TRBV7-6|TRBJ1-6|-|-
TGTGCCAGCAGCTCGTTGGGGCGGCCCCTCCACTTT
CASSSLGRPLHF
>TRBV14|TRBJ2-7|-|-
TGTGCCACCAGGGGGGCTAACTCCTACGAGCAGTACTTC
CATRGANSYEQYF
>TRBV4-2|TRBJ2-5|-|TRBD2
TGTGCCAGCAGCCAAGAAGCCCGACTAGCGGGGGGGATGGAGACCCAGTACTTC
CASSQEARLAGGMETQYF
>TRBV7-8|TRBJ1-2|-|-
TGTGCCAGCAGCCCAGTAAGGGGTGGCTATGGCTACACCTTC
CASSPVRGGYGYTF
>TRBV9|TRBJ1-1|once|-
TGTGCCAGCAGCGTAGACTTTTTGAACACTGAAGCTTTCTTT
CASSVDFLNTEAFF
>TRBV6-1|TRBJ2-2|-|-
TGTGCCAGCAGTGGGCCGTTCGCGAACACCGGGGAGCTGTTTTTT
CASSGPFANTGELFF
>TRBV5-6|TRBJ2-5|-|-
TGTGCCAGCAGCCTACAGGGAACCTCAGAGCAGTACTTC
CASSLQGTSEQYF